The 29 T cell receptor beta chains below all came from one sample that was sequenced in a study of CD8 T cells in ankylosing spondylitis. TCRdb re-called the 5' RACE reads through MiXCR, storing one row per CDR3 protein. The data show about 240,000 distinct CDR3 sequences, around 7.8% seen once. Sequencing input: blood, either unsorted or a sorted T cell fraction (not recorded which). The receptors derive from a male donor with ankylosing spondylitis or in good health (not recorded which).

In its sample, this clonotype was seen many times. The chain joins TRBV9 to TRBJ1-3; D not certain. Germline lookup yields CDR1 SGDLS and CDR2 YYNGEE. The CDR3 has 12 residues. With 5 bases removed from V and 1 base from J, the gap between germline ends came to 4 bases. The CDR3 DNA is TGTGCCAGCAGTGGGTCTGGAAACACCATATATTTT. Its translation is CASSGSGNTIYF.

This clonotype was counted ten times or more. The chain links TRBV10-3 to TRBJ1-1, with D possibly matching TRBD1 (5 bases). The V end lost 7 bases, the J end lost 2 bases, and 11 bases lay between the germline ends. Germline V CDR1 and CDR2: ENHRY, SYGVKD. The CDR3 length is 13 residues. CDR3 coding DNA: TGTGCCATCAAGTTTGGGGGAAACACTGAAGCTTTCTTT. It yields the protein CAIKFGGNTEAFF.

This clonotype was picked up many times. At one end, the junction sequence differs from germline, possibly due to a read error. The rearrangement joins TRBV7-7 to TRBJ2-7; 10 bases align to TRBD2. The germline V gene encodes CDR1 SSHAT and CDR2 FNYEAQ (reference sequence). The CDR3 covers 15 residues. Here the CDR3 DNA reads TGTGCTAGCAGCTCCGGACTAGCGGATACCTACGAGCAGTACTTC. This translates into CASSSGLADTYEQYF. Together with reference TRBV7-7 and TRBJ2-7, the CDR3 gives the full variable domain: GAGVSQSPRYKVTKRGQDVTLRCDPISSHATLYWYQQALGQGPEFLTYFNYEAQPDKSGLPSDRFSAERPEGSISTLTIQRTEQRDSAMYRCASSSGLADTYEQYFGPGTRLTVT.

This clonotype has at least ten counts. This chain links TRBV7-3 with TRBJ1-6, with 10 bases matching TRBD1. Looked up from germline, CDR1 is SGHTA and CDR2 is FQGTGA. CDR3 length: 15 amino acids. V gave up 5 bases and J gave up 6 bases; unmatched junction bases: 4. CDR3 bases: TGTGCCAGCAGCCTGACAGGGGGCCTTAATTCACCCCTCCACTTT. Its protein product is CASSLTGGLNSPLHF.

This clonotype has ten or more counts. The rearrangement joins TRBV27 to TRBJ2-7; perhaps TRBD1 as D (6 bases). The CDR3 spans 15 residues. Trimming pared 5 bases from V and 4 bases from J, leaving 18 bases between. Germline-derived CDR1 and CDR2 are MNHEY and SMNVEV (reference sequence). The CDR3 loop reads CASSPRQESRYEQYF. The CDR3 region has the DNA TGTGCCAGCAGTCCCCGACAGGAAAGTCGGTACGAGCAGTACTTC.

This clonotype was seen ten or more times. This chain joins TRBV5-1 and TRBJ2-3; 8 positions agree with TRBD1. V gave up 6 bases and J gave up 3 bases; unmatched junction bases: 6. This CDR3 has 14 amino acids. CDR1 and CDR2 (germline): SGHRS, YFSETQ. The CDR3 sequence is CASKDRVSTDTQYF. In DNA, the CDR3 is TGCGCCAGCAAGGACAGGGTGTCAACAGATACGCAGTATTTT.

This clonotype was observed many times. The CDR3 reads CSAEGPLVDNEQFF. CDR3 sequence (DNA): TGCAGTGCCGAGGGACCTCTAGTAGACAATGAGCAGTTCTTC. The chain is built from TRBV20-1 and TRBJ2-1; D is perhaps TRBD1 or TRBD2 (5 bases each). Deletions cut 6 bases from V and 5 bases from J, with 17 bases between. This CDR3 has 14 residues. Germline CDR1 DFQATT, CDR2 SNEGSKA (reference sequence).

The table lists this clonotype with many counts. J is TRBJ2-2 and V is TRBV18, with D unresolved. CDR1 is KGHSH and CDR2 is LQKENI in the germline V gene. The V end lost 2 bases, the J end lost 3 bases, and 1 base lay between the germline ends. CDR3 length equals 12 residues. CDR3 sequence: CASSPDTGELFF. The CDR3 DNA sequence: TGTGCCAGCTCACCAGACACCGGGGAGCTGTTTTTT.

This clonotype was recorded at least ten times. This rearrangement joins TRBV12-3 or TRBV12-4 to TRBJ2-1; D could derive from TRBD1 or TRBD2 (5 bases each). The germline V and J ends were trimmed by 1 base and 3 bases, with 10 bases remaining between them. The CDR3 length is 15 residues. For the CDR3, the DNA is TGTGCCAGCAGTTTAGGGGACGGACTCTACAATGAGCAGTTCTTC. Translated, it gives CASSLGDGLYNEQFF.

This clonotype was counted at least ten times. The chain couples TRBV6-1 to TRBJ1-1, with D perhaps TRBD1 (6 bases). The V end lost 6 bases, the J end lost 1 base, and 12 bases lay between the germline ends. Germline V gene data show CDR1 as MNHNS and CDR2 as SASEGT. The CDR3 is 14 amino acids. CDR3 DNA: TGTGCCAGCAGCCCGAGGACAGCGAACACTGAAGCTTTCTTT. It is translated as CASSPRTANTEAFF.

The CDR3 reads CASSLYRDRDHEQYF. DNA of the CDR3: TGTGCCAGCAGCTTGTACCGGGACAGGGACCACGAGCAGTACTTC. The rearrangement joins TRBV7-9 to TRBJ2-7, with 9 bases identical to TRBD1. Germline CDR1 SEHNR, CDR2 FQNEAQ (reference sequence). The junction had 8 bases not matched to a gene; V was cut back by 3 bases and J by 5 bases. This CDR3 has 15 amino acids. The full variable domain, with the rest looked up from reference TRBV7-9 and TRBJ2-7, is DTGVSQNPRHKITKRGQNVTFRCDPISEHNRLYWYRQTLGQGPEFLTYFQNEAQLEKSRLLSDRFSAERPKGSFSTLEIQRTEQGDSAMYLCASSLYRDRDHEQYFGPGTRLTVT.

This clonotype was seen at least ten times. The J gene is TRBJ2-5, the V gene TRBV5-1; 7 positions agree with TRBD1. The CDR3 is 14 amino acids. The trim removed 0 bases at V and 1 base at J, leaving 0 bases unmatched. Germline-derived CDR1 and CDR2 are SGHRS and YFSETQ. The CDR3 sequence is CASSLGDSQETQYF. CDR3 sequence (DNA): TGCGCCAGCAGCTTGGGGGACAGCCAAGAGACCCAGTACTTC. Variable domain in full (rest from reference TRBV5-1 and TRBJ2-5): KAGVTQTPRYLIKTRGQQVTLSCSPISGHRSVSWYQQTPGQGLQFLFEYFSETQRNKGNFPGRFSGRQFSNSRSEMNVSTLELGDSALYLCASSLGDSQETQYFGPGTRLLVL.

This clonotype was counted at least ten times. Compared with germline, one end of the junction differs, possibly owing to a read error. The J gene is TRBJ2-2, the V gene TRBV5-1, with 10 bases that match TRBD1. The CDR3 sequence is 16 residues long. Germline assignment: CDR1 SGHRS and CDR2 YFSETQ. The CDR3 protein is CASSYRGQGNAGELFF. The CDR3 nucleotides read TGCGCCAGCAGCTACCGGGGACAGGGGAACGCCGGGGAGCTGTTTTTT. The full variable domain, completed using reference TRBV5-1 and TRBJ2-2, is KAGVTQTPRYLIKTRGQQVTLSCSPISGHRSVSWYQQTPGQGLQFLFEYFSETQRNKGNFPGRFSGRQFSNSRSEMNVSTLELGDSALYLCASSYRGQGNAGELFFGEGSRLTVL.

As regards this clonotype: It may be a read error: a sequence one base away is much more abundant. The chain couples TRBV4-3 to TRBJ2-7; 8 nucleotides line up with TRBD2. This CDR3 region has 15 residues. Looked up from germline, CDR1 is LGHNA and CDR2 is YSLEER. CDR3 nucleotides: TGCGCCAGCAGCCAAGATCCCGGGAGGGCTTTCGAGCAGTGCTTC. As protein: CASSQDPGRAFEQCF.

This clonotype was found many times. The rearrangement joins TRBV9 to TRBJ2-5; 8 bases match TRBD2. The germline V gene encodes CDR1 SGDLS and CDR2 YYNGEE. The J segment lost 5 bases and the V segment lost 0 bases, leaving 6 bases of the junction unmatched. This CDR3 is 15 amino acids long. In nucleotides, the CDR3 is TGTGCCAGCAGCGTAGAAACGGGGGGGCGTGAGACCCAGTACTTC. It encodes CASSVETGGRETQYF.

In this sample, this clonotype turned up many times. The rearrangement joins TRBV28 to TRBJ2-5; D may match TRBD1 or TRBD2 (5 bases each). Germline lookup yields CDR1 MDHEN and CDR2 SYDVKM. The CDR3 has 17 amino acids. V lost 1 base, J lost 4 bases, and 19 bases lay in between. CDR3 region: CASSLLGGAEGSETQYF. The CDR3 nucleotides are TGTGCCAGCAGTTTATTGGGTGGGGCCGAGGGATCAGAGACCCAGTACTTC.

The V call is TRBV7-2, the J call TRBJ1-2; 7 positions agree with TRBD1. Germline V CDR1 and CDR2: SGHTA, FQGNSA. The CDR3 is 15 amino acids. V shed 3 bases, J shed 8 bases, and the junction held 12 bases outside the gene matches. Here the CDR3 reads CASSLTGLGAGGYTF. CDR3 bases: TGTGCCAGCAGCTTGACAGGGTTGGGTGCTGGGGGCTACACCTTC. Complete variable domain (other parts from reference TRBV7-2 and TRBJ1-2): GAGVSQSPSNKVTEKGKDVELRCDPISGHTALYWYRQSLGQGLEFLIYFQGNSAPDKSGLPSDRFSAERTGGSVSTLTIQRTQQEDSAVYLCASSLTGLGAGGYTFGSGTRLTVV.

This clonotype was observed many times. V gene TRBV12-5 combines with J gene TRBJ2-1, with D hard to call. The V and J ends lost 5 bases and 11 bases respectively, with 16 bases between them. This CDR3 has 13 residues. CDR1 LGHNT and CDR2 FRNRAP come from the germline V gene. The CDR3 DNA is TGTGCTAGTGGTCCCCACGCGGCACCCCAGCAGTTCTTC. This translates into CASGPHAAPQQFF.

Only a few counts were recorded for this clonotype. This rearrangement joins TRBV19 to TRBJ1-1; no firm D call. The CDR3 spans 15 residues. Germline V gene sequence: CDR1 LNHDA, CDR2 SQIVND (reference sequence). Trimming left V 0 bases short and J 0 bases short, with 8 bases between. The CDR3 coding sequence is TGTGCCAGTAGTATAGATCGGGGTCTGAACACTGAAGCTTTCTTT. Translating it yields CASSIDRGLNTEAFF. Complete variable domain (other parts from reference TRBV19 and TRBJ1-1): DGGITQSPKYLFRKEGQNVTLSCEQNLNHDAMYWYRQDPGQGLRLIYYSQIVNDFQKGDIAEGYSVSREKKESFPLTVTSAQKNPTAFYLCASSIDRGLNTEAFFGQGTRLTVV.

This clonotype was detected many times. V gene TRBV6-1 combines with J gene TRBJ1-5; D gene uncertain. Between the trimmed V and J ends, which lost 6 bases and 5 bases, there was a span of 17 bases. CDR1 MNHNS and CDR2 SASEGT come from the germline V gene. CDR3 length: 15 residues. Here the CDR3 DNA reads TGTGCCAGCAGCCCCGGAGGCCAGATTTATCAGCCCCAGCATTTT. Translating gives CASSPGGQIYQPQHF.

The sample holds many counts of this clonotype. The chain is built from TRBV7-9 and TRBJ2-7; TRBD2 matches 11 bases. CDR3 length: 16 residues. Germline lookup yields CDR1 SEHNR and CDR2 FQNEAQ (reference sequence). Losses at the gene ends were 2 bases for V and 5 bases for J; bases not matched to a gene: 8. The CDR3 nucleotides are TGTGCCAGCAGCTTAACGACTAGCGGGGTTCGGCACGAGCAGTACTTC. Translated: CASSLTTSGVRHEQYF.

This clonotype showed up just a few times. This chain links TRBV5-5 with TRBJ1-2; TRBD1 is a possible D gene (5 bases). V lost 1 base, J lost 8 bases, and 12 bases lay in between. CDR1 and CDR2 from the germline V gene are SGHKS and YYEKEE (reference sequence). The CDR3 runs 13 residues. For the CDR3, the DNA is TGTGCCAGCAGCTTGTCCCAGGGCGGGGGCTACACCTTC. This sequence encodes CASSLSQGGGYTF.

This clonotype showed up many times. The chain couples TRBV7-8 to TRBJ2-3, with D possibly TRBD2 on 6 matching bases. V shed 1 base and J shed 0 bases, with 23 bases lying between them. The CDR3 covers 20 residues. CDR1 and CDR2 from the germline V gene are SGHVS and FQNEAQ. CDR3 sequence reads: CASSLDRTLYSGSSTDTQYF. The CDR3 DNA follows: TGTGCCAGCAGCTTAGACCGGACACTTTATAGCGGTTCTAGCACAGATACGCAGTATTTT.

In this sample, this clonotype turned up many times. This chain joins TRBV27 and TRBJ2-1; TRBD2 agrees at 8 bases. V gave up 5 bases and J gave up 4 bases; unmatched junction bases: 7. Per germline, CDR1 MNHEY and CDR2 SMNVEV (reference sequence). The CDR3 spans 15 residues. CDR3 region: CASSPEAGEYNEQFF. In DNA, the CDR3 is TGTGCCAGCAGTCCTGAAGCGGGGGAGTACAATGAGCAGTTCTTC.

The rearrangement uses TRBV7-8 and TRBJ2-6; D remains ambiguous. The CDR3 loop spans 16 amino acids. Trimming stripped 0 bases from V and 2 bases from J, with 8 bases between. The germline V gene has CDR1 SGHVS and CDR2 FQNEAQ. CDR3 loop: CASSLARDAGANVLTF. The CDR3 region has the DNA TGTGCCAGCAGCTTAGCGCGCGACGCTGGGGCCAACGTCCTGACTTTC.

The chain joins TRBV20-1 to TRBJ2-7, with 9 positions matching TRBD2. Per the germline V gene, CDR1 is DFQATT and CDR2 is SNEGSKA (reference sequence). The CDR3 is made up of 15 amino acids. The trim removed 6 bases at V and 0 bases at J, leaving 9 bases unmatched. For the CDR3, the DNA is TGCAGTGCCAAGGCTAGCGGGATGAACTCCTACGAGCAGTACTTC. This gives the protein CSAKASGMNSYEQYF.

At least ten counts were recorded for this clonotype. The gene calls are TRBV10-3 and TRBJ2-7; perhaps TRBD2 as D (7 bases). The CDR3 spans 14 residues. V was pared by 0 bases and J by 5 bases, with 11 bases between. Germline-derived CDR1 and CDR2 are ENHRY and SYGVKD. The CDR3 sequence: CAISESGGRDEQYF. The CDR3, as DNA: TGTGCCATCAGTGAGTCGGGGGGGCGCGACGAGCAGTACTTC.

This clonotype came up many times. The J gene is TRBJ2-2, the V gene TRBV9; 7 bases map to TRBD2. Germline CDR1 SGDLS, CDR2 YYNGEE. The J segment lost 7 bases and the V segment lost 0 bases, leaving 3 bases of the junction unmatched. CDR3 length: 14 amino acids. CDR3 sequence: CASSVGPGGGELFF. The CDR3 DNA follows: TGTGCCAGCAGCGTAGGCCCGGGGGGCGGGGAGCTGTTTTTT.

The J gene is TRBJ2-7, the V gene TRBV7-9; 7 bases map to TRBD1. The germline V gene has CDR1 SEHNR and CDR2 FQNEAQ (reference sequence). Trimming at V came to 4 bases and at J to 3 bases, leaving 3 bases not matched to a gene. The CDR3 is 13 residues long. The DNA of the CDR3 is TGTGCCAGCAGCTCAAGGACAGGCTACGAGCAGTACTTC. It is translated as CASSSRTGYEQYF. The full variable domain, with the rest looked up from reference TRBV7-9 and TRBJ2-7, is DTGVSQNPRHKITKRGQNVTFRCDPISEHNRLYWYRQTLGQGPEFLTYFQNEAQLEKSRLLSDRFSAERPKGSFSTLEIQRTEQGDSAMYLCASSSRTGYEQYFGPGTRLTVT.